This TCR beta chain stems from a study of blood T cells in healthy people across ages. Study-level points and caveats: Investigators treated diversity estimates from one million T cells as underestimates.

This clonotype was picked up a small number of times. Its cognate antigen is unknown. Donors ranged from 6 to 90 years old and were healthy Caucasians in Russia. The CDR3 sequence is 14 residues long. Germline CDR1 DFQATT, CDR2 SNEGSKA (reference sequence). Through a sample-barcoded 5' primer and a J-beta primer mix, a second PCR was run for roughly 6 to 12 cycles. A single record per CDR3 protein comes from TCRdb applying MiXCR to the 5' RACE reads. The top ten hold roughly a tenth of the sample, which has 900,000 to 950,000 distinct CDR3 sequences, just under 30% seen once. These same records also appear under a second study, on T cells of mothers and their children. This second study says: Extraction yielded RNA that went, in full, into cDNA synthesis at about 1.6 ug per 15 ul. Overlap ran slightly, non-significantly higher for related than unrelated mother-child pairs.

The sequencing sample was made of blood. The sequence came from a woman aged 40 to 55 in good health. The chain links TRBV20-1 to TRBJ2-3, with a tentative D call TRBD1 (5 bases). The CDR3 region is CGPSTGLSTDTQYF. CDR3 in DNA: TGCGGCCCCTCCACAGGATTAAGCACAGATACGCAGTATTTT.